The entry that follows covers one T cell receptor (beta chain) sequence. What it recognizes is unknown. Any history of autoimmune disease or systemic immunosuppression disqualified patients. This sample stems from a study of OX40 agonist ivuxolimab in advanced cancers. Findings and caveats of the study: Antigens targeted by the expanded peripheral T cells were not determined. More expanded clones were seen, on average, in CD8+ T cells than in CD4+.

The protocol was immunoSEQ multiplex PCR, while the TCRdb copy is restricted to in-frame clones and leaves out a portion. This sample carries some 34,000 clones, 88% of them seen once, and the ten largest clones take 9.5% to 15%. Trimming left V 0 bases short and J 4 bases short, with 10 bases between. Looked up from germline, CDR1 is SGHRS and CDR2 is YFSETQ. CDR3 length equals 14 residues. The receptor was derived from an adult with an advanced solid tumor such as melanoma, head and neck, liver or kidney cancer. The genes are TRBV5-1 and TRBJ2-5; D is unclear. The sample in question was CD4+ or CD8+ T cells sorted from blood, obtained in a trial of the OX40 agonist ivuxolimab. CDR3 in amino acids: CASSLGAHPETQYF. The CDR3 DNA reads TGCGCCAGCAGCTTGGGTGCCCACCCAGAGACCCAGTACTTC.